The clone carrying this TCR beta chain was found a few times. Its specificity is not known. The data were taken from a study of CD8+CD57+ T cells in acquired aplastic anemia. Study as a whole: When averaged, DNA from sorted CD4+ and CD8+ cells came to about 2.9 ug.

Regarding the study as a whole: Comparison of patients with controls identified around 31 shared CD8+ CDR3 sequences.

In patients chosen for sequencing, flow cytometry had shown CD8+CD57+ cell expansion. V dropped 5 bases and J dropped 6 bases, with 14 bases sitting between them. CDR3 length equals 14 residues. The template for TCR beta VDJ and CDR3 sequence profiling was genomic DNA. TCRdb ran MiXCR on the reads and lists one entry per CDR3 protein. Of roughly 180,000 distinct CDR3 sequences listed, approximately 48% were seen once; the top ten hold approximately 12%. The sequence derives from a human donor with aplastic anemia. The material sequenced was sorted CD4+, CD8+, or CD8+CD57+ T cells (not recorded which) from PBMCs. This chain uses TRBV12-3 or TRBV12-4 with TRBJ2-1, with a possible D match to TRBD1 (6 bases). Written as DNA, the CDR3 is TGTGCCAGCAGTCATTCAGGGGCCCTCAATGAGCAGTTCTTC. Protein sequence: CASSHSGALNEQFF.